The 11 T cell receptor beta chains reported below all come from one sample, sequenced in a study of CXCR3-negative and CXCR3-positive naive CD8 T cells. Via 5' RACE with UMI labels, TRB cDNA libraries were prepared. One entry per CDR3 protein, without DNA, is what TCRdb gives after re-calling the 5' RACE reads. Its table records over 45,000 distinct CDR3 sequences. The sequencing sample was made of memory CD8+ T cells from blood. The origin of the receptors is a human donor in good health. Some clones in this sample may be carry-over from other donors' samples.

This rearrangement joins TRBV7-2 to TRBJ2-1; TCRdb names TRBD2, which stays unverified in the absence of DNA. Germline V gene data show CDR1 as SGHTA and CDR2 as FQGNSA. The CDR3 is 14 amino acids. The CDR3 sequence: CASSLGGSRNEQFF.

This sequence joins TRBV28 and TRBJ2-1; there is no DNA to check the TCRdb D call of TRBD2. CDR3 size: 16 residues. Germline V gene sequence: CDR1 MDHEN, CDR2 SYDVKM. CDR3 sequence reads: CASSLVSGGTNNEQFF.

The chain has TRBV27 and TRBJ1-2; TCRdb outputs TRBD1, but without DNA this stays unchecked. Germline-derived CDR1 and CDR2 are MNHEY and SMNVEV (reference sequence). CDR3 length: 14 residues. The CDR3 loop is CASRGQGATYGYTF.

This rearrangement joins TRBV28 to TRBJ2-2; TCRdb gives TRBD2 as the D gene, but with no DNA this cannot be confirmed. From germline, CDR1 is MDHEN and CDR2 SYDVKM. The CDR3 has 16 residues. The CDR3 protein is CASSITRWEGTGELFF.

CDR3 residues: CSAFIVGSSYNEQFF. The chain links TRBV20-1 to TRBJ2-1; TCRdb designates TRBD2, a call that cannot be tested without DNA. This CDR3 is built from 15 residues. CDR1 and CDR2 (germline): DFQATT, SNEGSKA (reference sequence).

The CDR3 reads CASRGTANTGELFF. J is TRBJ2-2 and V is TRBV12-3 or TRBV12-4; TCRdb gives TRBD1 as the D gene, but with no DNA this cannot be confirmed. The CDR3 has 14 residues.

The J gene is TRBJ1-2, the V gene TRBV6-5; TCRdb proposes TRBD1, but this gene call is untestable without DNA. The CDR3 consists of 16 residues. Germline V gene data show CDR1 as MNHEY and CDR2 as SVGAGI. The CDR3 region is CASSTGSTGALRGYTF.

The rearrangement joins TRBV11-2 to TRBJ2-5. Germline V gene lookup returns CDR1 SGHAT and CDR2 FQNNGV. The CDR3 is made up of 13 amino acids. The CDR3 spells CASSLYWGETQYF.

V gene TRBV27 combines with J gene TRBJ2-7; the D call from TCRdb, TRBD1, cannot be confirmed without DNA. CDR3 length: 14 amino acids. Germline V lookup: CDR1 MNHEY, CDR2 SMNVEV (reference sequence). This CDR3 reads CASSSLQGIYEQYF.

This sequence joins TRBV7-9 and TRBJ1-1; TCRdb indicates TRBD1, and absent DNA this call remains unverified. This CDR3 comprises 16 residues. Looked up from germline, CDR1 is SEHNR and CDR2 is FQNEAQ (reference sequence). The CDR3 sequence: CASSQPGQIMNTEAFF.

V and J are TRBV7-8 and TRBJ2-3. The CDR3 runs 16 residues. Germline CDR1 reads SGHVS; CDR2 reads FQNEAQ. The CDR3 is CASSLDGQPIGDTQYF.